The clone carrying this T cell receptor (beta chain) was recorded only once. The antigen is unknown. This sample was taken from a study of shared clonotypes between healthy human individuals. Study results and caveats: Non-shared clonotypes had lower generation probabilities than clonotypes shared by all four sorted-subset donors. Sharing across four donors was highest in naive CD4 (around 5%) and lowest in memory CD8 (roughly 0.4%).

Libraries were prepared by immunoSEQ multiplex PCR; TCRdb keeps only in-frame clonotypes and omits some of them. The table records a few million clones, more than 80% of them present only once. Germline CDR1 and CDR2: MDHEN and SYDVKM. This CDR3 spans 15 amino acids. With V trimmed by 5 bases and J by 6 bases, 10 bases remained unmatched. This TCR derives from a man between 18 and 29 years old in good health. V gene TRBV28 combines with J gene TRBJ2-3, with 8 bases lining up with TRBD2. The sequenced sample was naive CD4+ T cells sorted from blood. Sample subset: CD45RA+ positively selected. This CDR3 is CASSPPGLVSDTQYF. The CDR3 coding sequence is TGTGCCAGCAGTCCCCCGGGACTAGTTTCTGATACGCAGTATTTT.